The 8 T cell receptor beta chains given below trace back to one sample, sequenced in a study of blood T cell repertoires in COVID-19. The repertoire was sequenced with immunoSEQ multiplex PCR; TCRdb's copy has only in-frame clones and lacks some. This sample has approximately 100,000 clones, with approximately 87% found just once. Sequenced sample: peripheral blood. The receptors stem from a woman aged 60-75 years with acute or convalescent COVID-19.

This clone was observed a few times. This chain connects TRBV5-1 to TRBJ1-3; a possible D gene is TRBD1 (5 bases). Trimming cost V 0 bases and J 1 base, with 14 bases left between them. Germline-derived CDR1 and CDR2 are SGHRS and YFSETQ. The CDR3 runs to 17 residues. The CDR3 DNA reads TGCGCCAGCAGCTTGGGCGGGACGGGTGGATCTGGAAACACCATATATTTT. Translating gives CASSLGGTGGSGNTIYF.

The rearrangement joins TRBV6-6 to TRBJ1-5; D is unclear. Trimming cost V 0 bases and J 3 bases, with 6 bases left between them. CDR1 is MNHNY, CDR2 SVGAGI, per germline (reference sequence). This CDR3 comprises 14 residues. Written as DNA, the CDR3 is TGTGCCAGCAGTTACTCCAGAAACAATCAGCCCCAGCATTTT. Translating it yields CASSYSRNNQPQHF.

V is TRBV6-1 and J is TRBJ2-7, with 7 bases aligning to TRBD1. The CDR3 loop spans 18 amino acids. Germline V gives CDR1 MNHNS, CDR2 SASEGT. After removal of 2 bases from V and 3 bases from J, the junction contained 16 bases not matched to a gene. The CDR3 sequence: CASSELLGQFGRFYEQYF. For the CDR3, the DNA is TGTGCCAGCAGTGAATTGCTGGGACAGTTCGGGCGGTTCTACGAGCAGTACTTC.

In nucleotides, the CDR3 is TGTGCCAGCAGCGTCGGGGGGGCCCGAACCGGGGAGCTGTTTTTT. It translates to CASSVGGARTGELFF. This sequence joins TRBV13 and TRBJ2-2, with 8 bases lining up with TRBD2. The CDR3 spans 15 residues. Unmatched junction bases numbered 7, after V lost 5 bases and J lost 5 bases. Germline loops: CDR1 PRHDT, CDR2 FYEKMQ (reference sequence).

The CDR3, as DNA: TGTGCCTGGACTCCAGGCGACAGGGGCAATCAGCCCCAGCATTTT. Its protein is CAWTPGDRGNQPQHF. V usage is TRBV30 and J usage is TRBJ1-5; TRBD1 matches at 7 bases. Germline V gene lookup returns CDR1 GTSNPN and CDR2 SVGIG (reference sequence). V lost 4 bases to trimming and J lost 2 bases; unmatched junction nucleotides: 8. This CDR3 is built from 15 residues. The variable domain in full, with the rest retrieved from reference TRBV30 and TRBJ1-5, is SQTIHQWPATLVQPVGSPLSLECTVEGTSNPNLYWYRQAAGRGLQLLFYSVGIGQISSEVPQNLSASRPQDRQFILSSKKLLLSDSGFYLCAWTPGDRGNQPQHFGDGTRLSIL.

The chain carries TRBV7-2 and TRBJ1-4; 10 bases map to TRBD1. With V trimmed by 9 bases and J by 8 bases, 9 bases remained unmatched. The CDR3 has 14 amino acids. The V gene's germline CDR1 is SGHTA and CDR2 FQGNSA. Here the CDR3 reads CASSTGGAWEKLFF. In DNA, the CDR3 is TGTGCCAGTTCGACAGGGGGCGCCTGGGAAAAACTGTTTTTT.

The chain has TRBV27 and TRBJ2-2; D perhaps matches TRBD2 (6 bases). Germline CDR1 and CDR2: MNHEY and SMNVEV (reference sequence). The CDR3 extends over 16 amino acids. V was cut by 1 base and J by 6 bases, with 15 bases left in between. CDR3: CASSLYGSLGSGELFF. The CDR3 coding sequence is TGTGCCAGCAGTTTATACGGGAGCCTGGGTTCCGGGGAGCTGTTTTTT.

The V gene is TRBV19, the J gene TRBJ1-1; D gene unclear. With 8 bases removed from V and 0 bases from J, the gap between germline ends came to 19 bases. Per the germline V gene, CDR1 is LNHDA and CDR2 is SQIVND (reference sequence). This CDR3 contains 16 residues. CDR3 DNA: TGTGCCAGTGGCACTAGTTTCGTCAGCATGAACACTGAAGCTTTCTTT. It yields the protein CASGTSFVSMNTEAFF.